The 11 T cell receptor beta chains below were found in one sample sequenced in a study of T cell responses to AZD1222 COVID-19 vaccine. The method was immunoSEQ multiplex PCR; TCRdb's version includes in-frame clones alone and lacks a portion of them. The data contain approximately 80,000 clones, more than 75% of them seen just once; the ten biggest clones take up less than 25%. Sequences were derived from peripheral blood, sampled on day 0 of AZD1222 vaccination. These receptors originate from an adult in good health.

CDR3 region: CAWSVLPGTARSGANVLTF. CDR3 DNA: TGTGCCTGGAGTGTACTTCCCGGGACAGCCCGCTCTGGGGCCAACGTCCTGACTTTC. This chain links TRBV30 with TRBJ2-6; 7 bases line up with TRBD1. V lost 0 bases, J lost 0 bases, and 11 bases stayed unmatched. Germline CDR1 is GTSNPN and CDR2 is SVGIG (reference sequence). CDR3 length: 19 residues.

The chain is built from TRBV28 and TRBJ1-6; the match to TRBD1 covers 9 bases. Per the germline V gene, CDR1 is MDHEN and CDR2 is SYDVKM. The CDR3 is made up of 16 amino acids. The trim removed 6 bases at V and 4 bases at J, leaving 7 bases unmatched. DNA for the CDR3: TGTGCCAGCAGGATAACAGGGGGCGGTTATAATTCACCCCTCCACTTT. Its protein is CASRITGGGYNSPLHF. The entire variable domain, with the rest obtained from reference TRBV28 and TRBJ1-6, is as follows: DVKVTQSSRYLVKRTGEKVFLECVQDMDHENMFWYRQDPGLGLRLIYFSYDVKMKEKGDIPEGYSVSREKKERFSLILESASTNQTSMYLCASRITGGGYNSPLHFGNGTRLTVT.

Remarks on this clone: The same CDR3 arises from other DNA sequences in this sample as well. The chain combines TRBV2 with TRBJ1-5; D remains unclear. Germline CDR1 and CDR2: SNHLY and FYNNEI. The CDR3 sequence is 12 residues long. The V and J ends lost 6 bases and 2 bases respectively, with 5 bases between them. This CDR3 reads CASRGGNQPQHF. DNA for the CDR3: TGTGCCAGCAGGGGAGGCAATCAGCCCCAGCATTTT.

The chain couples TRBV29-1 to TRBJ1-1, with D possibly TRBD1 on 5 matching bases. The CDR3 totals 13 residues. Between the trimmed V and J ends, which lost 7 bases and 1 base, there was a span of 13 bases. From germline, CDR1 is SQVTM and CDR2 ANQGSEA. The CDR3 DNA follows: TGCAGCGCCGGGGGACGGACGAACACTGAAGCTTTCTTT. This gives the protein CSAGGRTNTEAFF.

The chain combines TRBV10-3 with TRBJ2-7; D unclear. The V gene's germline CDR1 is ENHRY and CDR2 SYGVKD. V gave up 2 bases and J gave up 1 base, with 6 bases separating them. The CDR3 spans 13 residues. CDR3 DNA: TGTGCCATCAGTGAGACAGAGTCCTACGAGCAGTACTTC. It codes for CAISETESYEQYF.

The gene calls are TRBV28 and TRBJ1-5, with unresolved D. The V gene's germline CDR1 is MDHEN and CDR2 SYDVKM. This CDR3 has 12 residues. The V end was cut by 8 bases, the J end by 7 bases, with 12 bases between. The CDR3 sequence is CASRVPEQPQHF. The CDR3 nucleotides are TGTGCCAGCCGCGTGCCTGAACAGCCCCAGCATTTT.

This clone occurred a few times. This rearrangement joins TRBV11-2 to TRBJ1-2; a weak D match, TRBD1 (5 bases). There are 15 residues in the CDR3. From germline, CDR1 is SGHAT and CDR2 FQNNGV. V lost 5 bases and J 4 bases, leaving 17 bases between the germline ends. CDR3 protein: CASSPSKGAAYGYTF. Here the CDR3 DNA reads TGTGCCAGCAGCCCTAGTAAAGGGGCAGCCTATGGCTACACCTTC.

In its sample, this clone was seen a few times. The chain couples TRBV7-9 to TRBJ1-3, with D maybe TRBD1 (6 bases). V was clipped by 11 bases and J by 4 bases, with 18 bases between them. The CDR3 runs to 14 residues. Germline V gene sequence: CDR1 SEHNR, CDR2 FQNEAQ (reference sequence). The CDR3 sequence is CAWDGGARGNTIYF. CDR3 sequence (DNA): TGTGCCTGGGACGGGGGGGCACGCGGAAACACCATATATTTT. Full variable domain (missing parts from reference TRBV7-9 and TRBJ1-3): DTGVSQNPRHKITKRGQNVTFRCDPISEHNRLYWYRQTLGQGPEFLTYFQNEAQLEKSRLLSDRFSAERPKGSFSTLEIQRTEQGDSAMYLCAWDGGARGNTIYFGEGSWLTVV.

The CDR3 DNA follows: TGTGCCAGCAGCCTTCGTGGGCTAGCGGGGGGGCTTCTCGCAGATACGCAGTATTTT. Translation: CASSLRGLAGGLLADTQYF. The genes are TRBV14 and TRBJ2-3; 12 bases map to TRBD2. Germline loops: CDR1 SGHDN, CDR2 FVKESK. The V segment lost 4 bases and the J segment 4 bases; nucleotides outside the gene matches: 15. This CDR3 has 19 residues.

The chain carries TRBV18 and TRBJ1-1; D not certain. Germline loops: CDR1 KGHSH, CDR2 LQKENI. There are 13 residues in the CDR3. V was pared by 3 bases and J by 7 bases, with 12 bases between. The CDR3 DNA sequence: TGTGCCAGCTCACCGTCCGGAACCTTTGAAGCTTTCTTT. Its translation: CASSPSGTFEAFF.

This clone was counted a few times. This chain links TRBV2 with TRBJ1-2; TRBD1 might be the D (5 bases). Trimming cost V 4 bases and J 3 bases, with 9 bases left between them. Germline assignment: CDR1 SNHLY and CDR2 FYNNEI. The CDR3 sequence is 13 residues long. The CDR3 DNA is TGTGCCAGCAGTGGGAAGGGGTACTATGGCTACACCTTC. Protein product: CASSGKGYYGYTF.